The 30 T cell receptor beta chains in this list originate from one sample, sequenced in a study of blood T cell repertoires in COVID-19 (dated by TCRdb to between 2020 and 2021). The method was the immunoSEQ multiplex PCR assay. The table comes from immuneACCESS by way of TCRdb, which keeps in-frame sequences with V and J called. Part of the clones is missing from these tables; in studies checked, under half for an unresolved V gene and the rest for unknown reasons. For this sample there are about 500,000 clones; about 89% appear just once. Roughly 7.3% of the sample is taken by the ten largest. The specimen sequenced was peripheral blood. These receptors all come from a woman aged 50 to 60 with COVID-19, enrolled during active disease.

The chain couples TRBV19 to TRBJ1-4; 9 nucleotides line up with TRBD1. The CDR3 is 17 residues long. The germline V gene encodes CDR1 LNHDA and CDR2 SQIVND (reference sequence). The trim removed 3 bases at V and 0 bases at J, leaving 5 bases unmatched. The CDR3 nucleotides are TGTGCCAGTAGTATGGACAGGGGAATGGCAACTAATGAAAAACTGTTTTTT. Translated: CASSMDRGMATNEKLFF. The full variable domain, completed using reference TRBV19 and TRBJ1-4, is DGGITQSPKYLFRKEGQNVTLSCEQNLNHDAMYWYRQDPGQGLRLIYYSQIVNDFQKGDIAEGYSVSREKKESFPLTVTSAQKNPTAFYLCASSMDRGMATNEKLFFGSGTQLSVL.

This clone was recorded once. This chain uses TRBV7-6 with TRBJ2-5, with 9 positions matching TRBD2. This CDR3 spans 19 amino acids. Germline V CDR1 and CDR2: SGHVS, FNYEAQ. Trimming removed 0 bases from V and 4 bases from J; junction bases left unmatched: 15. The CDR3 region is CASSLASVAGAARGETQYF. The CDR3 DNA reads as TGTGCCAGCAGCTTAGCGTCGGTAGCGGGGGCCGCGCGAGGAGAGACCCAGTACTTC.

With respect to this clone: This CDR3 is also generated by other DNA sequences in the sample. The V call is TRBV4-1, the J call TRBJ2-3; the D is unclear. CDR1 and CDR2 (germline): MGHRA, YSYEKL. V lost 1 base to trimming and J lost 5 bases, with 7 bases between them. The CDR3 has 13 amino acids. CDR3 nucleotides: TGCGCCAGCAGCCAAGGACTGCGAGATACGCAGTATTTT. This sequence encodes CASSQGLRDTQYF.

This clone was seen a few times. The rearrangement joins TRBV7-9 to TRBJ1-1, with D hard to call. Germline loops: CDR1 SEHNR, CDR2 FQNEAQ (reference sequence). The V gene lost 2 bases and the J gene lost 6 bases, with 13 bases spanning the gap. The CDR3 has 14 amino acids. In DNA, the CDR3 is TGTGCCAGCAGCTTATCGTGGAGTGAACCTGAAGCTTTCTTT. Encoded protein: CASSLSWSEPEAFF.

The chain has TRBV7-8 and TRBJ2-3, with 12 positions matching TRBD2. The germline V gene encodes CDR1 SGHVS and CDR2 FQNEAQ. This CDR3 spans 16 amino acids. V dropped 2 bases and J dropped 2; count of bases not matched to a gene: 2. CDR3 coding DNA: TGTGCCAGCAGCTTACTAGCGGGGGGGCTCACAGATACGCAGTATTTT. Translating gives CASSLLAGGLTDTQYF.

This clone is a singleton in its sample. The rearrangement uses TRBV5-1 and TRBJ1-4; TRBD1 is a possible D gene (5 bases). This CDR3 spans 16 amino acids. Trimming took off 4 bases at V and 7 bases at J, with 20 bases between the two ends. The germline CDR1 and CDR2 sequences are SGHRS and YFSETQ. The CDR3 nucleotides are TGCGCCAGCAGCCCGGGGGACCGCGTGACCGGTGAAAAACTGTTTTTT. Residues: CASSPGDRVTGEKLFF.

A few counts support this clone. V gene TRBV2 combines with J gene TRBJ1-6; the D gene is possibly TRBD1 (6 bases). The CDR3 has 15 amino acids. V dropped 7 bases and J dropped 11 bases, with 21 bases sitting between them. Looked up from germline, CDR1 is SNHLY and CDR2 is FYNNEI. CDR3 nucleotide sequence: TGTGCCAGCATCCAAGGGGTAGGGGGTGGCACACCCCTCCACTTT. Its translation is CASIQGVGGGTPLHF.

The chain carries TRBV5-1 and TRBJ1-1; maybe TRBD1 (5 bases). The CDR3 length is 15 residues. Germline V CDR1 and CDR2: SGHRS, YFSETQ. The V end was cut by 4 bases, the J end by 3 bases, with 16 bases between. The CDR3 bases are TGCGCCAGCAGCCCGGCGGGGCCCAGCGACACTGAAGCTTTCTTT. Protein sequence: CASSPAGPSDTEAFF.

V gene TRBV12-3 or TRBV12-4 combines with J gene TRBJ2-2; no definite D call. This CDR3 region has 12 residues. V was cut by 5 bases and J by 1 base, with 2 bases left in between. CDR3 bases: TGTGCCAGCAGTCTGAACACCGGGGAGCTGTTTTTT. Translated: CASSLNTGELFF.

V and J are TRBV9 and TRBJ1-3; 7 bases are a match to TRBD1. This CDR3 is built from 16 residues. V gave up 0 bases and J gave up 2 bases; unmatched junction bases: 5. Germline loops: CDR1 SGDLS, CDR2 YYNGEE. This chain's CDR3 is CASSVGVGTAGNTIYF. The CDR3 nucleotides read TGTGCCAGCAGCGTAGGGGTGGGGACAGCTGGAAACACCATATATTTT.

This clone has only one observation. This chain connects TRBV5-5 to TRBJ2-3, with 7 bases matching TRBD2. Looked up from germline, CDR1 is SGHKS and CDR2 is YYEKEE (reference sequence). This CDR3 has 17 residues. V lost 6 bases, J lost 3 bases, and 16 bases stayed unmatched. In DNA form, the CDR3 reads TGTGCCAGCACCGAAGGGGAGGGAACCGCAGGAACAGATACGCAGTATTTT. Translation gives CASTEGEGTAGTDTQYF.

J is TRBJ2-7 and V is TRBV30, with a weak D call TRBD1 (5 bases). This CDR3 is built from 13 residues. V was trimmed by 2 bases and J by 2 bases, leaving 10 bases between them. Germline V gives CDR1 GTSNPN, CDR2 SVGIG (reference sequence). The CDR3 DNA is TGTGCCTGGAGTCGAGTCAGGGCCTACGAGCAGTACTTC. It codes for CAWSRVRAYEQYF. Full variable domain (missing parts from reference TRBV30 and TRBJ2-7): SQTIHQWPATLVQPVGSPLSLECTVEGTSNPNLYWYRQAAGRGLQLLFYSVGIGQISSEVPQNLSASRPQDRQFILSSKKLLLSDSGFYLCAWSRVRAYEQYFGPGTRLTVT.

This sequence joins TRBV4-1 and TRBJ2-1, with TRBD2 matching over 10 bases. The V gene's germline CDR1 is MGHRA and CDR2 YSYEKL. The CDR3 extends over 17 amino acids. V lost 3 bases to trimming and J lost 1 base; unmatched junction nucleotides: 6. This chain's CDR3 is CASSHFQLAGSYNEQFF. Written as DNA, the CDR3 is TGCGCCAGCAGCCATTTCCAACTAGCGGGGTCCTACAATGAGCAGTTCTTC.

Of note for this clone: The sample holds other DNA sequences that translate to the same CDR3. V is TRBV6-5 and J is TRBJ2-1; TRBD1 aligns across 7 bases. The germline gives CDR1 MNHEY, CDR2 SVGAGI. After removal of 2 bases from V and 7 bases from J, the junction contained 2 bases not matched to a gene. The CDR3 loop spans 13 amino acids. CDR3 in DNA: TGTGCCAGCAGTTACAGCAGGGGGAATGAGCAGTTCTTC. Protein sequence: CASSYSRGNEQFF.

This chain connects TRBV15 to TRBJ2-2; 13 bases line up with TRBD2. This CDR3 has 16 residues. Per the germline V gene, CDR1 is LNHNV and CDR2 is YYDKDF (reference sequence). Trimming took 2 bases from V and 6 from J; bases not matched to a gene: 3. The CDR3 DNA is TGTGCCACCAGCAGATTCGGGACTAGCGGGGCCGGGGAGCTGTTTTTT. This codes for CATSRFGTSGAGELFF.

The rearrangement links TRBV27 to TRBJ1-2; D remains unclear. V lost 6 bases, J lost 4 bases, and 3 bases lay in between. CDR1 is MNHEY, CDR2 SMNVEV, per germline (reference sequence). The length of the CDR3 is 10 residues. This CDR3 is CASSFYGYTF. The CDR3 DNA follows: TGTGCCAGCAGCTTCTATGGCTACACCTTC.

The genes are TRBV18 and TRBJ2-7; D is ambiguous. Germline CDR1 reads KGHSH; CDR2 reads LQKENI. Trimming stripped 6 bases from V and 0 bases from J, with 9 bases between. CDR3 size: 13 residues. Here the CDR3 DNA reads TGTGCCAGCTCGACTGCTAACTCCTACGAGCAGTACTTC. It translates to CASSTANSYEQYF.

The chain carries TRBV2 and TRBJ1-3; TRBD1 might be the D (5 bases). There are 15 residues in the CDR3. CDR1 is SNHLY and CDR2 is FYNNEI in the germline V gene. Trimming shortened V by 6 bases and J by 6 bases, and 18 bases separated the two germline ends. CDR3 protein: CASSADRQLANTIYF. The DNA for the CDR3 is TGTGCCAGCAGCGCCGATAGACAGTTGGCAAACACCATATATTTT. The complete variable domain, with remaining parts taken from reference TRBV2 and TRBJ1-3, reads EPEVTQTPSHQVTQMGQEVILRCVPISNHLYFYWYRQILGQKVEFLVSFYNNEISEKSEIFDDQFSVERPDGSNFTLKIRSTKLEDSAMYFCASSADRQLANTIYFGEGSWLTVV.

The chain recombines TRBV2 with TRBJ2-2; D ambiguous. Germline V CDR1 and CDR2: SNHLY, FYNNEI. The CDR3 length is 13 residues. Trimming cost V 4 bases and J 6 bases, with 9 bases left between them. The CDR3 DNA reads TGTGCCAGCAGTGCAGTGCCCCCCGGGGAGCTGTTTTTT. Translating gives CASSAVPPGELFF.

The rearrangement uses TRBV12-3 or TRBV12-4 and TRBJ2-7; TRBD2 aligns across 8 bases. V trimming: 11 bases; J trimming: 1 base; junction bases outside the gene matches: 7. The CDR3 has 13 amino acids. The CDR3 DNA reads TGTGCCTCTAGCGGGCGGAGTTCCTACGAGCAGTACTTC. This gives the protein CASSGRSSYEQYF.

The J gene is TRBJ2-5, the V gene TRBV5-4; 8 bases align to TRBD1. V trimming: 3 bases; J trimming: 0 bases; junction bases outside the gene matches: 10. This CDR3 region has 17 residues. The germline CDR1 and CDR2 sequences are SGHNT and YYREEE (reference sequence). CDR3 amino acids: CASSSGQGGKYQETQYF. The DNA for the CDR3 is TGTGCCAGCAGCTCCGGACAGGGCGGAAAGTACCAAGAGACCCAGTACTTC. The full variable domain, completed using reference TRBV5-4 and TRBJ2-5, is ETGVTQSPTHLIKTRGQQVTLRCSSQSGHNTVSWYQQALGQGPQFIFQYYREEENGRGNFPPRFSGLQFPNYSSELNVNALELDDSALYLCASSSGQGGKYQETQYFGPGTRLLVL.

The chain recombines TRBV2 with TRBJ1-5, with 8 bases aligning to TRBD1. In germline, CDR1 is SNHLY, CDR2 FYNNEI. The CDR3 loop spans 14 amino acids. The junction had 3 bases not matched to a gene; V was cut back by 5 bases and J by 3 bases. The CDR3 region is CASSLTGDNQPQHF. CDR3 DNA: TGTGCCAGCAGTCTGACAGGGGACAATCAGCCCCAGCATTTT.

The genes are TRBV5-4 and TRBJ2-2, with D possibly matching TRBD1 (5 bases). Germline assignment: CDR1 SGHNT and CDR2 YYREEE (reference sequence). V lost 4 bases to trimming and J lost 6 bases, with 19 bases between them. The CDR3 contains 16 residues. Here the CDR3 reads CASSNVRQTLAGELFF. Here the CDR3 DNA reads TGTGCCAGCAGCAACGTTAGACAGACGTTGGCCGGGGAGCTGTTTTTT.

The chain recombines TRBV4-2 with TRBJ2-3; a weak D match, TRBD2 (6 bases). Per germline, CDR1 LGHNA and CDR2 YNFKEQ. V dropped 1 base and J dropped 1 base, with 9 bases sitting between them. This CDR3 is built from 15 residues. CDR3 sequence: CASSQVRGGTDTQYF. DNA for the CDR3: TGTGCCAGCAGCCAAGTCCGCGGGGGCACAGATACGCAGTATTTT.

This clone appeared a few times. CDR3 nucleotides: TGTGCCAGCACCGAAGACAGGGTAAATCAGCCCCAGCATTTT. Its protein is CASTEDRVNQPQHF. The chain has TRBV2 and TRBJ1-5, with 7 bases fitting TRBD1. Germline V CDR1 and CDR2: SNHLY, FYNNEI. The CDR3 totals 14 residues. V dropped 7 bases and J dropped 4; count of bases not matched to a gene: 7. The full variable domain, rest sourced from reference TRBV2 and TRBJ1-5, is EPEVTQTPSHQVTQMGQEVILRCVPISNHLYFYWYRQILGQKVEFLVSFYNNEISEKSEIFDDQFSVERPDGSNFTLKIRSTKLEDSAMYFCASTEDRVNQPQHFGDGTRLSIL.

The CDR3 DNA is TGTGCCAGCAGGCCGGCATGGACAGGGCCCACTGAAGCTTTCTTT. As protein: CASRPAWTGPTEAFF. V gene TRBV5-5 combines with J gene TRBJ1-1; 8 nucleotides line up with TRBD1. The CDR3 loop spans 15 amino acids. From germline, CDR1 is SGHKS and CDR2 YYEKEE (reference sequence). The V gene end was trimmed by 5 bases and the J gene end by 4 bases; junction bases not matched to a gene: 10.

This chain links TRBV6-6 with TRBJ1-3, with a tentative D call TRBD1 (6 bases). CDR1 is MNHNY and CDR2 is SVGAGI in the germline V gene (reference sequence). The CDR3 has 15 residues. Trimming took 2 bases from V and 2 from J, leaving 10 bases between them. DNA of the CDR3: TGTGCCAGCAGTTACAACAGGGCTCCTGGAAACACCATATATTTT. Encoded protein: CASSYNRAPGNTIYF.

A single count supports this clone. The chain is built from TRBV28 and TRBJ1-2; D not certain. The V end was cut by 2 bases, the J end by 6 bases, with 16 bases between. The CDR3 extends over 15 amino acids. The germline gives CDR1 MDHEN, CDR2 SYDVKM. CDR3 nucleotides: TGTGCCAGCAGTTTACGAGTACCTATTCCTGATGGCTACACCTTC. This translates into CASSLRVPIPDGYTF.

This chain connects TRBV9 to TRBJ2-3; 9 bases match TRBD1. Losses at the gene ends were 2 bases for V and 4 bases for J; bases not matched to a gene: 8. The germline CDR1 and CDR2 sequences are SGDLS and YYNGEE. This CDR3 spans 16 amino acids. The CDR3 DNA follows: TGTGCCAGCAGCGTCGTCGAAGGGACAGGGTCAGATACGCAGTATTTT. This sequence encodes CASSVVEGTGSDTQYF.

This clone was seen a single time. The chain is built from TRBV27 and TRBJ1-2, with 10 bases that match TRBD1. The V gene end was trimmed by 10 bases and the J gene end by 2 bases; junction bases not matched to a gene: 7. The germline CDR1 and CDR2 sequences are MNHEY and SMNVEV (reference sequence). This CDR3 is 14 amino acids long. CDR3 sequence reads: CATRQGAHNYGYTF. Here the CDR3 DNA reads TGTGCCACCAGACAGGGGGCCCACAACTATGGCTACACCTTC.